This T cell receptor beta chain originates from a study of prognosis after radiotherapy for stage I lung cancer. This clonotype was found many times. Its antigen is unidentified. CDR1 GTSNPN and CDR2 SVGIG come from the germline V gene (reference sequence). The CDR3 is made up of 14 amino acids. V dropped 4 bases and J dropped 7 bases, with 14 bases sitting between them. Study-wide results and caveats: Divergent TRBV and TRBJ gene usage has reportedly been observed between patients with and without metastases.

CDR3 of TCR beta was amplified from genomic DNA via a two-round multiplex PCR. The first round of PCR was done with primers that matched each TRBV and TRBJ gene. Each CDR3 protein is one row after TCRdb ran MiXCR on the multiplex PCR reads. Counted here are around 51,000 distinct CDR3 sequences, 30% to 35% occurring once; the ten biggest clones make up 9.2%. This material consisted of PBMCs, taken before or after stereotactic body radiation therapy (not recorded which). The receptor was isolated from a donor aged 50 or older with non-small cell lung cancer. The gene calls are TRBV30 and TRBJ1-6; no clear D gene. CDR3 amino acids: CAWNEPDRNSPLHF. In nucleotides, the CDR3 is TGTGCCTGGAACGAACCCGACCGAAATTCACCCCTCCACTTT.